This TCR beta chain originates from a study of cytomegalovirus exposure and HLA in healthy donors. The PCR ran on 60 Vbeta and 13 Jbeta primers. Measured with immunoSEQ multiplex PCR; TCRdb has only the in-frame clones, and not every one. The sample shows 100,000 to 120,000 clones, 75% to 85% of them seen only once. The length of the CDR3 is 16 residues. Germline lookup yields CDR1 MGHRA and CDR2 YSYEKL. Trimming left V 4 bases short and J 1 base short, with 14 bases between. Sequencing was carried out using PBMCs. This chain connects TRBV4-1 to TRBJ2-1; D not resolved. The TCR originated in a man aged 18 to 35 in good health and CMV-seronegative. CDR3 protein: CASSLVDLISYNEQFF. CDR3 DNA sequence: TGCGCCAGCAGCCTCGTCGACTTAATTTCCTACAATGAGCAGTTCTTC.